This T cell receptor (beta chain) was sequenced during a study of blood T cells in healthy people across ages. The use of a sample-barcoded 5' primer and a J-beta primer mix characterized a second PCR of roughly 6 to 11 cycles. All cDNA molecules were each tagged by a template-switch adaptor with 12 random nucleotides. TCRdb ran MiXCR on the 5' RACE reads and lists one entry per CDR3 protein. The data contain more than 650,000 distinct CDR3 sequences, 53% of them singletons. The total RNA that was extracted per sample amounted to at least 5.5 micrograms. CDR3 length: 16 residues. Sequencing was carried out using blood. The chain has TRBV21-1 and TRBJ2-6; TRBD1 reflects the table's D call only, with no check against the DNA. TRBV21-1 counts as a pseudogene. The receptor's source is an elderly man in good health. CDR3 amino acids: CASSKGSDRETNVLTF. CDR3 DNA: TGTGCCAGCAGCAAAGGAAGCGACAGGGAGACCAACGTCCTGACTTTC.